Listed below are T cell receptor beta chains from one sample, sequenced in a study of shared clonotypes between healthy human individuals. TCRdb keeps only in-frame clones here, not all; method: immunoSEQ multiplex PCR. The top ten clones hold 0.35% to 0.45% of a sample with 2 million to 3 million clones, over 85% of them seen once. The sample comprised naive CD4+ T cells from PBMCs. The receptors derive from a young man in good health. Some clones in this sample may be carry-over from other donors' samples. Both conserved end residues are part of each CDR3. Each record gives: clone size, D gene, V gene, J gene, CDR3 protein, CDR3 DNA. A D gene is named only where the DNA matches it firmly. Size is stated for part of the rows, as once, few or many counts, or as a class when the clone is expanded.

NA	NA	TRBV7-6	TRBJ2-5	CASSLGNWETQYF	TGTGCCAGCAGCCTAGGGAATTGGGAGACCCAGTACTTC
NA	TRBD1	TRBV29-1	TRBJ1-5	CSTRQGFGQPQHF	TGCAGCACGAGACAGGGGTTCGGTCAGCCCCAGCATTTT
NA	TRBD1	TRBV6-5	TRBJ2-5	CASSFRDRDETQYF	TGTGCCAGCAGTTTCAGGGACAGGGACGAGACCCAGTACTTC
NA	TRBD2	TRBV7-9	TRBJ2-7	CASSLSLAGGTYEQYF	TGTGCCAGCAGCTTAAGCCTAGCGGGGGGTACCTACGAGCAGTACTTC
NA	NA	TRBV11-2	TRBJ2-7	CASSEQLDLEQYF	TGTGCCAGCAGCGAACAACTAGATCTCGAGCAGTACTTC
NA	TRBD1	TRBV18	TRBJ1-2	CASSPGDRRGYTF	TGTGCCAGCTCCCCGGGGGACAGGCGTGGCTACACCTTC
NA	NA	TRBV5-5	TRBJ1-5	CASSPAPAPNGPQHF	TGTGCCAGCAGCCCGGCCCCAGCCCCAAATGGGCCCCAGCATTTT
NA	NA	TRBV29-1	TRBJ2-5	CSAAAGTLKETQYF	TGCAGCGCCGCCGCGGGGACACTTAAAGAGACCCAGTACTTC
few	NA	TRBV2	TRBJ1-2	CASSAGPNGYTF	TGTGCCAGCAGTGCGGGTCCCAATGGCTACACCTTC
NA	TRBD1	TRBV10-3	TRBJ1-2	CAISSPRTGYYGYTF	TGTGCCATCAGTTCTCCCAGGACAGGATACTATGGCTACACCTTC
NA	NA	TRBV19	TRBJ2-1	CASSVPNGRALDEQFF	TGTGCCAGTAGTGTACCCAACGGAAGGGCCTTGGATGAGCAGTTCTTC
NA	NA	TRBV4-1	TRBJ2-1	CASSHASNEQFF	TGCGCCAGCAGCCACGCCTCTAATGAGCAGTTCTTC
NA	NA	TRBV18	TRBJ1-5	CASHRDGGDQPQHF	TGTGCCAGCCACAGGGACGGTGGGGATCAGCCCCAGCATTTT
NA	NA	TRBV7-9	TRBJ2-6	CASSSPRRGSGANVLTF	TGTGCCAGCAGCTCCCCTAGGAGGGGCTCGGGGGCCAACGTCCTGACTTTC
few	NA	TRBV4-3	TRBJ1-5	CASSQDGFGNQPQHF	TGCGCCAGCAGCCAAGACGGTTTCGGGAATCAGCCCCAGCATTTT
many	NA	TRBV7-2	TRBJ1-2	CASSLNRANYGYTF	TGTGCCAGCAGCTTAAACAGAGCTAACTATGGCTACACCTTC
NA	NA	TRBV10-3	TRBJ2-1	CAINRSGDDEQFF	TGTGCCATCAATAGGTCGGGGGACGATGAGCAGTTCTTC
NA	NA	TRBV11-2	TRBJ1-2	CASRPHVGGGYTF	TGTGCCAGCAGACCCCACGTTGGGGGTGGCTACACCTTC
NA	TRBD2	TRBV29-1	TRBJ2-7	CSASGTSIYEQYF	TGCAGCGCCTCCGGGACTAGTATCTACGAGCAGTACTTC
NA	NA	TRBV29-1	TRBJ2-7	CSVGRTSYEQYF	TGCAGCGTGGGGAGGACATCCTACGAGCAGTACTTC
few	NA	TRBV19	TRBJ2-2	CASSRRLGSGELFF	TGTGCCAGTAGTAGACGGCTGGGTTCCGGGGAGCTGTTTTTT
NA	TRBD1	TRBV29-1	TRBJ2-3	CSVAPGQEQYF	TGCAGCGTTGCCCCGGGACAGGAACAGTATTTT
NA	NA	TRBV7-3	TRBJ1-5	CASSLEAGQPQHF	TGTGCCAGCAGCTTGGAAGCGGGCCAGCCCCAGCATTTT
NA	NA	TRBV28	TRBJ1-2	CASSLHRTYGYTF	TGTGCCAGCAGTTTACACAGGACGTATGGCTACACCTTC
NA	TRBD2	TRBV30	TRBJ2-3	CAWSVLAGAADTQYF	TGTGCCTGGAGTGTTTTAGCGGGAGCAGCAGATACGCAGTATTTT
NA	NA	TRBV2	TRBJ1-3	CASSEFVTSGNTIYF	TGTGCCAGCAGTGAATTTGTAACCTCTGGAAACACCATATATTTT
few	TRBD2	TRBV4-2	TRBJ2-1	CASSQVLAGGSEQFF	TGTGCCAGCAGCCAAGTGCTAGCGGGAGGGAGTGAGCAGTTCTTC
NA	NA	TRBV5-1	TRBJ2-3	CASSGDQLDTQYF	TGCGCCAGCAGCGGGGACCAGCTGGATACGCAGTATTTT
NA	NA	TRBV29-1	TRBJ1-4	CSVEDRGAREKLFF	TGCAGCGTTGAAGATCGGGGGGCTCGTGAAAAACTGTTTTTT
once	NA	TRBV4-1	TRBJ1-1	CASSPLEDLRHTEAFF	TGCGCCAGCAGCCCCCTCGAGGACCTTAGGCATACTGAAGCTTTCTTT
NA	NA	TRBV7-3	TRBJ2-6	CASSTYRSSGANVLTF	TGTGCCAGCAGCACATACAGGTCCTCTGGGGCCAACGTCCTGACTTTC
NA	NA	TRBV15	TRBJ1-3	CATSRDFGGNTIYF	TGTGCCACCAGCAGAGATTTCGGTGGAAACACCATATATTTT
NA	NA	TRBV2	TRBJ1-5	CASSGRGWSNQPQHF	TGTGCCAGCAGTGGAAGGGGATGGAGCAATCAGCCCCAGCATTTT
NA	NA	TRBV30	TRBJ1-1	CAWRNIANTEAFF	TGTGCCTGGAGGAATATAGCGAACACTGAAGCTTTCTTT
once	NA	TRBV11-1	TRBJ2-3	CASRSTTRTDTQYF	TGTGCCAGCAGATCGACTACACGCACAGATACGCAGTATTTT
NA	NA	TRBV11-2	TRBJ1-1	CASSLGYARGIAFF	TGTGCCAGCAGCTTAGGGTACGCCCGGGGGATAGCTTTCTTT
NA	NA	TRBV11-2	TRBJ1-1	CASSKRQIMNTEAFF	TGTGCCAGCAGCAAAAGACAGATAATGAACACTGAAGCTTTCTTT
NA	TRBD2	TRBV6-1	TRBJ2-7	CASSPRTSGSYEQYF	TGTGCCAGCAGTCCACGGACTAGCGGGAGCTACGAGCAGTACTTC
NA	NA	TRBV2	TRBJ1-2	CASCYNYGYTF	TGTGCCAGCTGTTATAACTATGGCTACACCTTC
NA	NA	TRBV4-1	TRBJ2-5	CASSQIAIQETQYF	TGCGCCAGCAGCCAGATTGCAATCCAAGAGACCCAGTACTTC
NA	NA	TRBV11-2	TRBJ2-3	CASSTLKGPRTDTQYF	TGTGCCAGCAGCACCCTGAAGGGTCCTCGCACAGATACGCAGTATTTT
once	TRBD2	TRBV6-4	TRBJ2-1	CASRDPSGSPFFF	TGTGCCAGCAGGGATCCTAGCGGATCCCCTTTCTTCTTC
NA	NA	TRBV7-6	TRBJ2-5	CASSLGEETQYF	TGTGCCAGCAGCTTAGGGGAAGAGACCCAGTACTTC